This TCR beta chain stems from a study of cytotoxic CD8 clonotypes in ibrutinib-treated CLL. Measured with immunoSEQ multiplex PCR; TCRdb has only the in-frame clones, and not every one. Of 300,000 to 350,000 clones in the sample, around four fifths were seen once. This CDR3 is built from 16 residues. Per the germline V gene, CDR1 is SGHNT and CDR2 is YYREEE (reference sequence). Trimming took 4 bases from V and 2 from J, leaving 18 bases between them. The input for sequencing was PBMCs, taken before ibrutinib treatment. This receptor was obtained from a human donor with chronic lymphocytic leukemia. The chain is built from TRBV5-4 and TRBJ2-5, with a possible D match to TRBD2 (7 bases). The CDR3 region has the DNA TGTGCCAGCAGCCCTGGGGGGGGCCGTTTTCAAGAGACCCAGTACTTC. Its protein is CASSPGGGRFQETQYF.